A single sample is the source of the 6 T cell receptor beta chains below, sequenced in a study of OX40 agonist ivuxolimab in advanced cancers. Clones were read by immunoSEQ multiplex PCR, and TCRdb kept only the in-frame ones, dropping some. This sample has about 58,000 clones; around 85% occur once, and the top ten carry around 0.8%. This specimen was CD4+ or CD8+ T cells sorted from blood, taken in a trial of the OX40 agonist ivuxolimab. The receptors originated from an adult with an advanced solid tumor such as melanoma, head and neck, liver or kidney cancer.

The chain recombines TRBV11-2 with TRBJ1-2, with no clear D. The CDR3 sequence is 13 residues long. V lost 1 base to trimming and J lost 8 bases, with 11 bases between them. The germline gives CDR1 SGHAT, CDR2 FQNNGV. The CDR3 is CASSLAQVRGYTF. The CDR3 DNA reads as TGTGCCAGCAGCTTAGCTCAGGTTCGAGGCTACACCTTC.

The CDR3 bases are TGCGCCAGCAGAGGACTAGCGGGATACAATGAGCAGTTCTTC. Its protein is CASRGLAGYNEQFF. V is TRBV10-1 and J is TRBJ2-1; TRBD2 matches at 12 bases. After removal of 6 bases from V and 4 bases from J, the junction contained 1 base not matched to a gene. Germline lookup yields CDR1 WNHNN and CDR2 SYGVQD (reference sequence). The CDR3 is made up of 14 amino acids.

V is TRBV6-1 and J is TRBJ2-3; no clear D. Germline values: CDR1 MNHNS, CDR2 SASEGT. Trimming took off 7 bases at V and 3 bases at J, with 11 bases between the two ends. This CDR3 contains 13 residues. The CDR3 loop is CASNWSGTDTQYF. DNA for the CDR3: TGTGCCAGCAACTGGTCGGGTACAGATACGCAGTATTTT.

The chain employs TRBV28 and TRBJ2-2; D possibly uses TRBD1 or TRBD2 (7 bases each). The length of the CDR3 is 14 residues. V was cut by 6 bases and J by 5 bases, with 13 bases left in between. Germline CDR1 and CDR2: MDHEN and SYDVKM. The CDR3 nucleotides are TGTGCCAGCAGGGGGACAGCGGGGACCGGGGAGCTGTTTTTT. This encodes CASRGTAGTGELFF.

The CDR3 region has the DNA TGTGCCAGTAGTCCACCGGGGGCTCAGGGGAGCAATCAGCCCCAGCATTTT. This translates into CASSPPGAQGSNQPQHF. The chain carries TRBV19 and TRBJ1-5, with a tentative D call TRBD1 (6 bases). V was clipped by 5 bases and J by 1 base, with 18 bases between them. CDR1 is LNHDA and CDR2 is SQIVND in the germline V gene (reference sequence). The CDR3 sequence is 17 residues long.

This sequence joins TRBV14 and TRBJ1-1; no firm D call. CDR1 is SGHDN, CDR2 FVKESK, per germline. The CDR3 sequence is 15 residues long. Trimming stripped 0 bases from V and 2 bases from J, with 10 bases between. The CDR3 DNA reads TGTGCCAGCAGCCAAGATTACGGCAGAAACACTGAAGCTTTCTTT. Its translation: CASSQDYGRNTEAFF. Using reference TRBV14 and TRBJ1-1 for the parts outside the CDR3, the full variable domain is EAGVTQFPSHSVIEKGQTVTLRCDPISGHDNLYWYRRVMGKEIKFLLHFVKESKQDESGMPNNRFLAERTGGTYSTLKVQPAELEDSGVYFCASSQDYGRNTEAFFGQGTRLTVV.